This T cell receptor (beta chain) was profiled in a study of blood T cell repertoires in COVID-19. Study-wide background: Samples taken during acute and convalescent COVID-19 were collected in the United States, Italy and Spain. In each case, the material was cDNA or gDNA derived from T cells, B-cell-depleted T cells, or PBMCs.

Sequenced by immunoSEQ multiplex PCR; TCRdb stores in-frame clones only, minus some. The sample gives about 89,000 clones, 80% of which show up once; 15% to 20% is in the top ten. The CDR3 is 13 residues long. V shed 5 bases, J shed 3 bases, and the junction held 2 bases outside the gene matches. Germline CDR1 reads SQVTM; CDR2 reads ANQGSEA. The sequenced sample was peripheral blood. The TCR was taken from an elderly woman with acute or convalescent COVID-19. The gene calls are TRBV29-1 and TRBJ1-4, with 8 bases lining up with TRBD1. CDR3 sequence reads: CSVQGAANEKLFF. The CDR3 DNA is TGCAGCGTTCAGGGGGCAGCTAATGAAAAACTGTTTTTT.